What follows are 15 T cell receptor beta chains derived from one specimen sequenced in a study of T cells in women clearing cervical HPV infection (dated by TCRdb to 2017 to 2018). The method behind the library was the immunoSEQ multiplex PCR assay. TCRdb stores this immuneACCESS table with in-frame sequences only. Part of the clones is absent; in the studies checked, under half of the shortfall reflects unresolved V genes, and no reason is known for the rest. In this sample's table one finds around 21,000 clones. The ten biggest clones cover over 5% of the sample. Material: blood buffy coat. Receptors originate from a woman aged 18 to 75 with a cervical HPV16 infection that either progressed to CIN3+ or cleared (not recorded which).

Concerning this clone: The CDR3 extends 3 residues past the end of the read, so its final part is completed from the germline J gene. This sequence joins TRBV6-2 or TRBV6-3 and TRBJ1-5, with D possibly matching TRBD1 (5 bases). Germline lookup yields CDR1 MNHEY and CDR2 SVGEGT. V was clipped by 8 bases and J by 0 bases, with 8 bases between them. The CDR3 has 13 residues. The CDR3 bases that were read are TGTGCCAGCCAGACAGTTAGCAATCAGCCC. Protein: CASQTVSNQP. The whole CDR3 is CASQTVSNQPQHF.

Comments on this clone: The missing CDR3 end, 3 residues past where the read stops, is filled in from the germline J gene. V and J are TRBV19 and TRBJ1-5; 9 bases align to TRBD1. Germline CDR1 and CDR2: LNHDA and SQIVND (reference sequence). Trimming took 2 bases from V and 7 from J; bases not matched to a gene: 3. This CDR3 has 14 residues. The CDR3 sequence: CASSIRQGDQPQHF. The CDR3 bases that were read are TGTGCCAGTAGTATAAGACAGGGGGACCAGCCC.

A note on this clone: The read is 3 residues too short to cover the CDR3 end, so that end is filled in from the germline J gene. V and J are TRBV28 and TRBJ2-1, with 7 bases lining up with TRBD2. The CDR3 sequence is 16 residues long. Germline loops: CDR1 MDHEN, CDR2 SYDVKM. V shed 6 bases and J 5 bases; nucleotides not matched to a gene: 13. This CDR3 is CASSPTTRRGNNEQFF. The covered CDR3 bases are TGTGCCAGCAGCCCCACGACTAGGCGGGGGAACAATGAG.

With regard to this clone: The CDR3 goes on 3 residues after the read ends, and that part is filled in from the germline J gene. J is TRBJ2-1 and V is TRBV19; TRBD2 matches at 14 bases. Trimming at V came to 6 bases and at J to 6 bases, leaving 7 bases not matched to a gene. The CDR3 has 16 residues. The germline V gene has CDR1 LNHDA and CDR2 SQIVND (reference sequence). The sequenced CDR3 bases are TGTGCCAGTAGCCTGCGACTAGCGGGAGGGATCAATGAG. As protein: CASSLRLAGGINE. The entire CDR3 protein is CASSLRLAGGINEQFF.

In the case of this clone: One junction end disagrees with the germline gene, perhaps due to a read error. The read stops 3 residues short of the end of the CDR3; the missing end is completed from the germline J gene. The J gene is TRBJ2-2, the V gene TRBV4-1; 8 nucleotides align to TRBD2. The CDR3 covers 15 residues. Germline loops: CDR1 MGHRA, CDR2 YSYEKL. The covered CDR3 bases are TGCACCAGCCCCCCATTCAGCGGGAGCACCGGGGAG. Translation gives CTSPPFSGSTGE. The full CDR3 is CTSPPFSGSTGELFF.

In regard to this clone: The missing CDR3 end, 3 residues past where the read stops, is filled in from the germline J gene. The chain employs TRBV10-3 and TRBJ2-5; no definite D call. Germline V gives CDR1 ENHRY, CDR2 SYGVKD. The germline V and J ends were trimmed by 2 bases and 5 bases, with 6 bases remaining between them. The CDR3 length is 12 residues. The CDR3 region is CAISEIRETQYF. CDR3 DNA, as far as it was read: TGTGCCATCAGTGAGATCAGGGAGACC.

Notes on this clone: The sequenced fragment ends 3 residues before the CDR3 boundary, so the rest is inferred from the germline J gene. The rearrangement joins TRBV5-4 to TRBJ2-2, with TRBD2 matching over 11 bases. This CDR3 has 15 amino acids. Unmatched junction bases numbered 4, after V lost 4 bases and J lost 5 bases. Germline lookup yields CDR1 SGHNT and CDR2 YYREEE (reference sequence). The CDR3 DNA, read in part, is TGTGCCAGCAGCACAAGGACTAGCGGGACCGGGGAG. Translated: CASSTRTSGTGE. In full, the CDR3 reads CASSTRTSGTGELFF.

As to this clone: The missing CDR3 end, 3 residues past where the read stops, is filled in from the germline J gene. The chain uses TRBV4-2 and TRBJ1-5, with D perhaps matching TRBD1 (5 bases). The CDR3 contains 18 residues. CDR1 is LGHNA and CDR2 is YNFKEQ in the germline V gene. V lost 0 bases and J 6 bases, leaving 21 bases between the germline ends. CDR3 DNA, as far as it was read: TGTGCCAGCAGCCAAGATATTGGCCAGGGAAGTTTGTTTCAGCCC. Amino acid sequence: CASSQDIGQGSLFQP. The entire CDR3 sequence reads CASSQDIGQGSLFQPQHF.

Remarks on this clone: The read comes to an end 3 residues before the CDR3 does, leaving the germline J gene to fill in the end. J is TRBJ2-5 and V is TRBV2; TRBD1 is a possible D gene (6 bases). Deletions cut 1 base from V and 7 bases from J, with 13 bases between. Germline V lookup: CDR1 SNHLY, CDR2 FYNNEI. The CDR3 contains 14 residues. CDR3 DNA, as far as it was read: TGTGCCAGCAGTGAAGAAGGGGGAACGGGGACC. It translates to CASSEEGGTGT. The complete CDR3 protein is CASSEEGGTGTQYF.

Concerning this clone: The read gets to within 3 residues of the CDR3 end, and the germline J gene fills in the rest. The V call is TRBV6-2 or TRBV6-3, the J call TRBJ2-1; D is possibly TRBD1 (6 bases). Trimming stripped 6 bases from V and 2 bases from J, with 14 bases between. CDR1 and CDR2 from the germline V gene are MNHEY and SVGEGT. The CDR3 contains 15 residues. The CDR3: CASSPGQPTYNEQFF. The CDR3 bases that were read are TGTGCCAGCAGCCCCGGACAGCCGACCTACAATGAG.

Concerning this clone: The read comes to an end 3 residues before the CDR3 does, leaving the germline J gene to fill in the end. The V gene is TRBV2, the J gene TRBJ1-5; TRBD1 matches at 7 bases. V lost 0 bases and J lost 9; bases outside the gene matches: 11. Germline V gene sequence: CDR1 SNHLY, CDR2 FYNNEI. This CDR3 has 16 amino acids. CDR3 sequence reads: CASSEAGGQGERPQHF. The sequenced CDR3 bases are TGTGCCAGCAGTGAAGCGGGTGGGCAGGGGGAAAGGCCC.

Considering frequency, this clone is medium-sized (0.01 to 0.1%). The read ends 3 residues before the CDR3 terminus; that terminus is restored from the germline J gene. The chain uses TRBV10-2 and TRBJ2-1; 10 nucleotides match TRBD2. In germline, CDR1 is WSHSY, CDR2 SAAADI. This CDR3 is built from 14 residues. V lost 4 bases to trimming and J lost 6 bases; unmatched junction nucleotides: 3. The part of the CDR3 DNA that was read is TGCGCCAGCAGTGGAGTAGCGGGAGGCAATGAG. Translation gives CASSGVAGGNE. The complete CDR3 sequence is CASSGVAGGNEQFF.

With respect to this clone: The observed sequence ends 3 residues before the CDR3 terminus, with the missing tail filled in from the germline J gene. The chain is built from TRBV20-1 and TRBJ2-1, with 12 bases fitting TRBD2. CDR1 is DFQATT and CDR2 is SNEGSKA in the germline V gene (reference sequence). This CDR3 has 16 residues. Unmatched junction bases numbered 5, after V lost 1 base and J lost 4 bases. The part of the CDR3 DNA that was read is TGCAGTGCTAGAGGACTAGCGGGAGAGGCTTACAATGAG. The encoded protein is CSARGLAGEAYNE. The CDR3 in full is CSARGLAGEAYNEQFF.

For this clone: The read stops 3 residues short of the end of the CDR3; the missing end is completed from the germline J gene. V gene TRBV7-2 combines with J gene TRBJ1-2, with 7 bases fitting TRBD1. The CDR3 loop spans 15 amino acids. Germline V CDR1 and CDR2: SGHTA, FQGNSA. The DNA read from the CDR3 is TGTGCCAGCAGCTTCTCCGGGACAGTAGCAGCGGGC. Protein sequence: CASSFSGTVAAG. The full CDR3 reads CASSFSGTVAAGYTF.

This CDR3 reads CAISDGERPEAFF. Partial CDR3 DNA: TGTGCCATCAGTGACGGGGAGCGGCCTGAA. J is TRBJ1-1 and V is TRBV10-3; D not resolved. The CDR3 end falls 3 residues outside the read, so it is completed with the germline J gene. In germline, CDR1 is ENHRY, CDR2 SYGVKD. The CDR3 has 13 amino acids. Trimming cost V 3 bases and J 6 bases, with 11 bases left between them.